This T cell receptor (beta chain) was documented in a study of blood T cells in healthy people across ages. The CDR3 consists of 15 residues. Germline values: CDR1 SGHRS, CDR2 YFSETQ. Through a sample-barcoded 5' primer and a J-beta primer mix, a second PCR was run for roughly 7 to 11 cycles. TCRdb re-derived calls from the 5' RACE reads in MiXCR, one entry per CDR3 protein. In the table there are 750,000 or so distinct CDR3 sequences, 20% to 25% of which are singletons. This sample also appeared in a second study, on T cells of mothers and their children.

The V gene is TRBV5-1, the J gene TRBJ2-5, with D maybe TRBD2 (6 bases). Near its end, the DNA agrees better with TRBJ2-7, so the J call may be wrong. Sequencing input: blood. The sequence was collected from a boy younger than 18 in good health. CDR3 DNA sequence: TGCGCCAGCAGCTTGGTATTGCGGGGCTACTACGAGCAGTACTTC. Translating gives CASSLVLRGYYEQYF.